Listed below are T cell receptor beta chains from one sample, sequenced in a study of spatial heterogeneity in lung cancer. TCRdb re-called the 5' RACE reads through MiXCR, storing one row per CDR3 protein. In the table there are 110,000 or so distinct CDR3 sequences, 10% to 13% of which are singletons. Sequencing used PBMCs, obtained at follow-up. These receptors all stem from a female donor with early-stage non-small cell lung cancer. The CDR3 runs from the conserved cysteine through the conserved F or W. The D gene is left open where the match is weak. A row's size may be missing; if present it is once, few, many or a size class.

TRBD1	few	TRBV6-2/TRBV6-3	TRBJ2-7	TGTGCCAGCAGTTACGACAAGGGACAGACCTACGAGCAGTACTTC	CASSYDKGQTYEQYF
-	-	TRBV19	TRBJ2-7	TGTGCCAGTAGTATTGGTCGTGGCGGAGGATCCTACGAGCAGTACTTC	CASSIGRGGGSYEQYF
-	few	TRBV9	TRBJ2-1	TGTGCCAGCAGCATCAAAACAAGGAACTCCTACAATGAGCAGTTCTTC	CASSIKTRNSYNEQFF
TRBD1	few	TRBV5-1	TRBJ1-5	TGCGCCAGCAGCTTGGGGACAGGGTCCTATAGCAATCAGCCCCAGCATTTT	CASSLGTGSYSNQPQHF
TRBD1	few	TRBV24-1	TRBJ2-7	TGTGCCACCAGTGACTCCGAGACAGGGACCTACGAGCAGTACTTC	CATSDSETGTYEQYF
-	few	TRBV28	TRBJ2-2	TGTGCCAGCAGTTCCGGGACACTGAACACCGGGGAGCTGTTTTTT	CASSSGTLNTGELFF
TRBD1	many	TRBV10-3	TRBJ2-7	TGTGCCATCAGTGATGAGGGACAGGGCCGCTACGAGCAGTACTTC	CAISDEGQGRYEQYF
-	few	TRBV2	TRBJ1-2	TGTGCCAGCAACCTACAGGGAAACTATGGCTACACCTTC	CASNLQGNYGYTF
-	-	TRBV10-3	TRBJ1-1	TGTGCCATCAGTGCGGTGAACACTGAAGCTTTCTTT	CAISAVNTEAFF
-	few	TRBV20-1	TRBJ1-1	TGCAGTGCTACGGGCAGACTTATGAACACTGAAGCTTTCTTT	CSATGRLMNTEAFF
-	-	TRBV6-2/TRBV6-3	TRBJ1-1	TGTGCCAGCAGAAGCTGGGGTACTGAAGCTTTCTTT	CASRSWGTEAFF
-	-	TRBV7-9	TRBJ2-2	TGTGCCAGCAGCGCGAAGGGACCTAGCTCCGGGGAGCTGTTTTTT	CASSAKGPSSGELFF
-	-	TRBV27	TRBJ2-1	TGTGCCAGCAGTTTGAAAGGGTTTCGCAATGAGCAGTTCTTC	CASSLKGFRNEQFF
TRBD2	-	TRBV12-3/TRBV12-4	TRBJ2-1	TGTGCCAGCAGCGGGAGTGGAGCGGGATTCTACAATGAGCAGTTCTTC	CASSGSGAGFYNEQFF
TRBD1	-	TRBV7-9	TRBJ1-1	TGTGCCAGCAGCGATCGGACAGGGGTAACTGAAGCTTTCTTT	CASSDRTGVTEAFF
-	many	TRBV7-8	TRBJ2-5	TGTGCCAGCAGCCCGCGGTTTGGCACCCAAGAGACCCAGTACTTC	CASSPRFGTQETQYF
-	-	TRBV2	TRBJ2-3	TGTGCCAGCAGTCGCCTGGGGACAGATACGCAGTATTTT	CASSRLGTDTQYF
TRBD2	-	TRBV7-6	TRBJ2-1	TGTGCCAGCAGCTGGACTAGCGGTACGTTCGGTGAGCAGTTCTTC	CASSWTSGTFGEQFF
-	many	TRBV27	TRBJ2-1	TGTGCCAGCTCCAGAGGCAATGAGCAGTTCTTC	CASSRGNEQFF
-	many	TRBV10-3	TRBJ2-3	TGTGCCATCAGTGACCGTACAGATACGCAGTATTTT	CAISDRTDTQYF
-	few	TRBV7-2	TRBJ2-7	TGTGCCAGCAGCGAGCGGAGGTACGAGCAGTACTTC	CASSERRYEQYF
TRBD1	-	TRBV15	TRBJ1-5	TGTGCCACCAGCTCCCGGGGTGAGGGGGCGAATCAGCCCCAGCATTTT	CATSSRGEGANQPQHF
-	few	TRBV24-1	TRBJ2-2	TGTGCCACCAGGGGGGCGAGCACCGGGGAGCTGTTTTTT	CATRGASTGELFF
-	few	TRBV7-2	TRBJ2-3	TGTGCCAGCAGCTTAGGACAGGTTACGGGAGATACGCAGTATTTT	CASSLGQVTGDTQYF
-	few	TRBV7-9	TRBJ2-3	TGTGCCAGCAGCCGGGACCATTTCACAGATACGCAGTATTTT	CASSRDHFTDTQYF
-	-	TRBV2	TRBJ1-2	TGTGCCAGCAGTGAAAGGGCAGGGAACTATGGCTACACCTTC	CASSERAGNYGYTF
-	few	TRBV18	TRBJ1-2	TGTGCCAGCTCACCACCGGGCTCGCAGCCCTACTATGGCTACACCTTC	CASSPPGSQPYYGYTF
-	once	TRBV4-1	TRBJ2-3	TGCGCCAGCAGCCATGGCCGGGGCGTAAGCACAGATACGCAGTATTTT	CASSHGRGVSTDTQYF
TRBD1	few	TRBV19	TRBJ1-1	TGTGCCACCCGGACAGGGGTTAACACTGAAGCTTTCTTT	CATRTGVNTEAFF
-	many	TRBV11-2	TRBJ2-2	TGTGCCAGCAGCCGCGGTCGAGGGGAGCTGTTTTTT	CASSRGRGELFF
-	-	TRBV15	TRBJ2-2	TGTGCCACCAGCAGAGATTTATTCGCGGAGCTGTTTTTT	CATSRDLFAELFF
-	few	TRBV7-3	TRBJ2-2	TGTGCCAGCAGCCCCAGGGGCTACGGCGGGGAGCTGTTTTTT	CASSPRGYGGELFF
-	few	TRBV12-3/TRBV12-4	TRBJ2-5	TGTGCCAGCAGACAACATTCGGGTAGCGGCCAAGAGACCCAGTACTTC	CASRQHSGSGQETQYF
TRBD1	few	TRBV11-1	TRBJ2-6	TGTGCCAGCAGCTTACCAATGGGACAGGGCACGGGTCCAACCTCTGGGGCCAACGTCCTGACTTTC	CASSLPMGQGTGPTSGANVLTF
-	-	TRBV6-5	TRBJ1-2	TGTGCCAGCAGTTACAACTTTCCGGTTCGCTATGGCTACACCTTC	CASSYNFPVRYGYTF
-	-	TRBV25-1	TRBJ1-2	TGTGCCAGCAGTGGTAGGGCCCGGGGTTATTATGGCTACACCTTC	CASSGRARGYYGYTF
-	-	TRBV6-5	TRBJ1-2	TGTGCCAGCAGTTTCTCTAACAGGGTTATGTATGGCTACACCTTC	CASSFSNRVMYGYTF
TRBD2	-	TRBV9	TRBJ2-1	TGTGCCAGCAGCGTAGGAAGTAGCGGGAGGTTCTCCTACAATGAGCAGTTCTTC	CASSVGSSGRFSYNEQFF
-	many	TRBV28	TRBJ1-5	TGTGCCAGCAGTATCTCGGGGGACAGCAATCAGCCCCAGCATTTT	CASSISGDSNQPQHF
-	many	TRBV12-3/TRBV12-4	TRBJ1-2	TGTGCCAGCAGCTCAGGGATCTATGGCTACACCTTC	CASSSGIYGYTF
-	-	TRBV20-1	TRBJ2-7	TGCAGTGCCAACGAAGGGGCAGGGACGAGTTCCTCCTACGAGCAGTACTTC	CSANEGAGTSSSYEQYF
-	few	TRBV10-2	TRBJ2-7	TGCGCCAGCAGTGGTCTCGTTGGCTACCCGTCGTCCCCGAAATACGAGCAGTACTTC	CASSGLVGYPSSPKYEQYF
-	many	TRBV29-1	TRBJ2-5	TGCAGCGTTGAAGAAGGCAGTCGAGAGACCCAGTACTTC	CSVEEGSRETQYF
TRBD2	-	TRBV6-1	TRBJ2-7	TGTGCCAGCAGTGATTCGGGAGGGCCGTACGAGCAGTACTTC	CASSDSGGPYEQYF
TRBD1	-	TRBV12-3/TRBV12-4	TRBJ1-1	TGTGCCAGCACCTCGACAGGGACGAACACTGAAGCTTTCTTT	CASTSTGTNTEAFF
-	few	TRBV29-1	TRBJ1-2	TGCAGCGTTGGATACTTCTATGGCTACACCTTC	CSVGYFYGYTF
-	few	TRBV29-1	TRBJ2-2	TGCAGCGTTGAGGCTTTTTCGGGAGTCGCCGGGGAGCTGTTTTTT	CSVEAFSGVAGELFF
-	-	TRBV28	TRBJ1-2	TGTGCCAGCAGCCACGGGACCGCGGCTGCCAACTATGGCTACACCTTC	CASSHGTAAANYGYTF
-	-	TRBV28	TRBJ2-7	TGTGCCAGCAGTTTCTTCCAGGGTTCTGTCCACGAGCAGTACTTC	CASSFFQGSVHEQYF
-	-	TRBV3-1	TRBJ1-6	TGTGCCAGCAGCCACCCGGGAAATTCACCCCTCCACTTT	CASSHPGNSPLHF
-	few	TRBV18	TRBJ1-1	TGTGCCAGCTCACTAGGGACATTGAACACTGAAGCTTTCTTT	CASSLGTLNTEAFF
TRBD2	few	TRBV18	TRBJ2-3	TGTGCCAGCTCCGGGACTAGCGGGAAAACAGATACGCAGTATTTT	CASSGTSGKTDTQYF
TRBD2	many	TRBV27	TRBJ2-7	TGTGCCAGCAGACCTTACGCGGGAGGGCTCTACGAGCAGTACTTC	CASRPYAGGLYEQYF
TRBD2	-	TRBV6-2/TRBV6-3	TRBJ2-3	TGTGCCAGCAGCGATCGGACTAGCGGATTGCAAGCGCAGTATTTT	CASSDRTSGLQAQYF
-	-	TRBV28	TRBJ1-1	TGTGCCAGCACCACGGCAGACAGAAACACTGAAGCTTTCTTT	CASTTADRNTEAFF